This T cell receptor beta chain emerged from a study of shared clonotypes between healthy human individuals. Overall study: Plates per donor: three CD4 naive, three CD4 memory, two CD8 naive, one CD8 memory.

The protocol was immunoSEQ multiplex PCR, while the TCRdb copy is restricted to in-frame clones and leaves out a portion. Of more than 1,200,000 clones listed, approximately 98.5% are singletons. V was cut by 0 bases and J by 0 bases, with 6 bases left in between. This CDR3 spans 16 amino acids. Germline-derived CDR1 and CDR2 are WNHNN and SYGVQD (reference sequence). General study findings and limits: The study found lower generation probabilities in non-shared clonotypes than in those shared by all four donors. Compared with memory subsets, naive subsets generally had larger estimated richness.

Note on this clone: Its antigen is as yet unknown.

The receptor was derived from a man between 25 and 39 years old in good health. The chain couples TRBV10-1 to TRBJ2-6; D uncertain. The material sequenced was naive CD4+ T cells sorted from blood. Subset indicated: CD45RA+ positively selected. DNA for the CDR3: TGCGCCAGCAGTGAGTCGAGGTACTCTGGGGCCAACGTCCTGACTTTC. It yields the protein CASSESRYSGANVLTF.